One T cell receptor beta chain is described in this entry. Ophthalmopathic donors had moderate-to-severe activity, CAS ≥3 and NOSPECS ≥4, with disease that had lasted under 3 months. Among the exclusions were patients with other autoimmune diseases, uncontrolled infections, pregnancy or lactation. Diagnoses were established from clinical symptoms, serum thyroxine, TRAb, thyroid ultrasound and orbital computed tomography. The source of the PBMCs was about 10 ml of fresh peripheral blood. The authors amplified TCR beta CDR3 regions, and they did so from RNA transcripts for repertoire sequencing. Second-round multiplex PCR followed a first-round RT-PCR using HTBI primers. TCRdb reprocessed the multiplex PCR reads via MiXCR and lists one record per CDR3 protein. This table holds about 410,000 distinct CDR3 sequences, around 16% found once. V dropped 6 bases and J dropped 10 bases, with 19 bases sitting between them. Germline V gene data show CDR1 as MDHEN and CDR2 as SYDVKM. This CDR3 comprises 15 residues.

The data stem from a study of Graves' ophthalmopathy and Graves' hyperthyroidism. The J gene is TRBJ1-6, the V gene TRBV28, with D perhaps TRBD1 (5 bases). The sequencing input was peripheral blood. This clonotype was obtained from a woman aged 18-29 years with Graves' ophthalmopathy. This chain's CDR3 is CASSRPEGSFSPLHF. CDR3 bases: TGTGCCAGCAGCCGCCCCGAGGGGTCGTTCTCACCCCTCCACTTT.